This T cell receptor beta chain was captured in a study of control samples from healthy donors and cancer patients (TCRdb year 2020). Trimming costs V 0 bases and J 6 bases, and their ends lie 18 bases apart. The CDR3 starts with the cysteine, ends with the phenylalanine, and has 17 residues. Here the CDR3 DNA is all that survives: 51 bases in frame from base 1. The germline V gene sets CDR1 to MRHNA and CDR2 to SNTAGT. This clone was counted once. The antigen it recognizes is unknown. Qualities for individual bases were not recorded, and no much larger clone is one base off. Library generation was performed with the immunoSEQ multiplex PCR assay. TCRdb re-hosts the immuneACCESS table, in-frame sequences only. Its copies lack some clones; in the studies checked, an unresolved V gene accounts for under half of them, and the cause for the rest is not known. For this sample the table gives about 140,000 clones, of which roughly 90% were detected only once. 11% of the sample lies in the top ten.

The origin of this receptor is a man aged 25-45 years in good health. The chain couples TRBV6-4 to TRBJ2-1; the D gene is perhaps TRBD2, from 6 matching bases. The sample was blood. This receptor has the CDR3 CASSDSREGSTFNEQFF. The nucleotides are TGTGCCAGCAGTGACTCGCGGGAAGGATCCACCTTCAATGAGCAGTTCTTC.